This entry describes one T cell receptor beta chain. Germline lookup yields CDR1 SGHDT and CDR2 YYEEEE. This CDR3 has 14 residues. The trim removed 5 bases at V and 4 bases at J, leaving 5 bases unmatched. Data came from immunoSEQ multiplex PCR; TCRdb stores just in-frame clones and leaves some out. The profile covers roughly 200,000 clones, with 86% appearing a single time and roughly 10% taken by the ten largest. The data belong to a study of blood T cell repertoires in COVID-19. Sequenced: peripheral blood. The sequence was obtained from a woman between 45 and 60 years old with COVID-19, enrolled during active disease. This chain joins TRBV5-6 and TRBJ2-3; TRBD1 agrees at 9 bases. The CDR3 bases are TGTGCCAGCAGAGGGACAGGGAGGCCAGATACGCAGTATTTT. Its protein product is CASRGTGRPDTQYF.